The entry below gives a single T cell receptor (beta chain) sequence along with its context. The CDR3 is made up of 17 amino acids. Germline CDR1 reads SNHLY; CDR2 reads FYNNEI. With 8 bases removed from V and 1 base from J, the gap between germline ends came to 23 bases. The sample originates from a study of blood T cell repertoires in COVID-19. Study summary: PBMCs, B-cell-depleted T cells, or T cells provided the cDNA or gDNA that made up the material.

Per the original methods: Amplified reference gene primers provided the basis for estimating nucleated cell counts. Data came from immunoSEQ multiplex PCR; TCRdb stores just in-frame clones and leaves some out. That table gives V, J and clone size, and the DNA gave D and trimming. The table records 220,000 or so clones, roughly 82% of them present only once. Symptom resolution, clearance, or two negative PCRs marked donors in Cohort 3 as recovered. The gene calls are TRBV2 and TRBJ1-1; D might be TRBD1 (5 bases). Sequences were obtained from PBMCs or T cells enriched from blood (not recorded which). The clonotype comes from a woman aged 50 to 65 who had recovered from COVID-19. As DNA, the CDR3 is TGTGCCAGCCATAGAAGGACAAGTTTTTTCGGGAACACTGAAGCTTTCTTT. Translating gives CASHRRTSFFGNTEAFF. Variable domain in full (rest from reference TRBV2 and TRBJ1-1): EPEVTQTPSHQVTQMGQEVILRCVPISNHLYFYWYRQILGQKVEFLVSFYNNEISEKSEIFDDQFSVERPDGSNFTLKIRSTKLEDSAMYFCASHRRTSFFGNTEAFFGQGTRLTVV.